The 32 T cell receptor beta chains in this list originate from one sample, sequenced in a study of blood T cell repertoires in COVID-19. Libraries were prepared by immunoSEQ multiplex PCR; TCRdb keeps only in-frame clonotypes and omits some of them. The sample contains approximately 230,000 clones, 90% to 95% of which appear only once. The sample consisted of PBMCs or T cells enriched from blood (not recorded which). Receptors were obtained from a woman younger than 35 who had recovered from COVID-19.

The chain couples TRBV10-3 to TRBJ1-6; 10 bases match TRBD1. Germline loops: CDR1 ENHRY, CDR2 SYGVKD. The length of the CDR3 is 13 residues. J gave up 9 bases and V 10 bases, and 6 bases lay outside the gene matches. The CDR3 bases are TGTGCCACCGGGACAGGGGAGAGTTCACCCCTCCACTTT. Translation: CATGTGESSPLHF.

The chain carries TRBV7-9 and TRBJ2-3, with 12 bases fitting TRBD2. This CDR3 has 16 amino acids. After removal of 4 bases from V and 3 bases from J, the junction contained 5 bases not matched to a gene. The germline CDR1 and CDR2 sequences are SEHNR and FQNEAQ (reference sequence). In DNA, the CDR3 is TGTGCCAGCAGCTATCCTACTAGCGGGAGGACAGATACGCAGTATTTT. Its translation is CASSYPTSGRTDTQYF.

This clone appeared a single time. V and J are TRBV10-3 and TRBJ1-5, with D tentatively TRBD1 (5 bases). Trimming left V 10 bases short and J 1 base short, with 17 bases between. From germline, CDR1 is ENHRY and CDR2 SYGVKD. The CDR3 extends over 15 amino acids. CDR3 nucleotides: TGTGCCACCCACGGGGGGTTAGACAGCAATCAGCCCCAGCATTTT. Translation: CATHGGLDSNQPQHF.

The chain joins TRBV10-3 to TRBJ2-1, with 7 nucleotides matching TRBD1. With V trimmed by 6 bases and J by 0 bases, 8 bases remained unmatched. Germline V gene lookup returns CDR1 ENHRY and CDR2 SYGVKD. The CDR3 length is 16 residues. CDR3 coding DNA: TGTGCCATCAGGGGGACAGCCCCGAGCTCCTACAATGAGCAGTTCTTC. It codes for CAIRGTAPSSYNEQFF.

The genes are TRBV5-1 and TRBJ2-7, with TRBD1 identical over 8 bases. From germline, CDR1 is SGHRS and CDR2 YFSETQ. Trimming took 0 bases from V and 3 from J; bases not matched to a gene: 5. The CDR3 runs to 15 residues. CDR3 in amino acids: CASSLANDRGYEQYF. The CDR3 DNA is TGCGCCAGCAGCTTGGCCAATGACAGGGGCTACGAGCAGTACTTC.

The V gene is TRBV3-1 (or the pseudogene TRBV3-2), the J gene TRBJ1-1; D ambiguous. The germline V gene encodes CDR1 LGHDT and CDR2 YNNKEL (reference sequence). CDR3 length: 14 residues. Deletions cut 5 bases from V and 2 bases from J, with 12 bases between. The CDR3 loop is CASSLGSLNTEAFF. Here the CDR3 DNA reads TGTGCCAGCAGCTTGGGGAGCTTAAACACTGAAGCTTTCTTT.

The V call is TRBV11-3, the J call TRBJ1-3; TRBD1 matches 7 bases. Germline V gene data show CDR1 as SGHNT and CDR2 as YENEEA. With V trimmed by 8 bases and J by 0 bases, 1 base remained unmatched. This CDR3 region has 13 residues. In DNA, the CDR3 is TGTGCCAGCGGGACAGACTCTGGAAACACCATATATTTT. Protein sequence: CASGTDSGNTIYF.

The chain employs TRBV13 and TRBJ2-2; tentatively, D is TRBD2 (5 bases). V was trimmed by 5 bases and J by 6 bases, leaving 19 bases between them. CDR1 is PRHDT and CDR2 is FYEKMQ in the germline V gene (reference sequence). The CDR3 loop spans 16 amino acids. CDR3 sequence: CASSPVGGLYSGELFF. CDR3 nucleotides: TGTGCCAGCAGCCCCGTTGGCGGGCTTTACTCCGGGGAGCTGTTTTTT.

The chain carries TRBV20-1 and TRBJ2-7; unclear D gene. The V end lost 6 bases, the J end lost 3 bases, and 6 bases lay between the germline ends. Germline lookup yields CDR1 DFQATT and CDR2 SNEGSKA (reference sequence). The CDR3 has 10 residues. CDR3 DNA: TGCAGTGCCCCCGTCTACGAGCAGTACTTC. Translation gives CSAPVYEQYF.

This chain uses TRBV27 with TRBJ1-4; D is possibly TRBD1 (6 bases). Deletions cut 6 bases from V and 4 bases from J, with 15 bases between. Germline V gene sequence: CDR1 MNHEY, CDR2 SMNVEV (reference sequence). The CDR3 contains 15 residues. CDR3 region: CASRTQGGDNEKLFF. In nucleotides, the CDR3 is TGTGCCAGCAGGACCCAAGGGGGGGATAATGAAAAACTGTTTTTT.

V and J are TRBV27 and TRBJ1-6; the match to TRBD1 covers 9 bases. CDR1 and CDR2 from the germline V gene are MNHEY and SMNVEV (reference sequence). V shed 8 bases and J 10 bases; nucleotides not matched to a gene: 9. The CDR3 totals 14 residues. For the CDR3, the DNA is TGTGCCAGCCGGCGGGACAGGGTACACTCACCCCTCCACTTT. Its translation: CASRRDRVHSPLHF.

This clone was detected a few times. The rearrangement joins TRBV19 to TRBJ1-2; D uncertain. Between the trimmed V and J ends, which lost 3 bases and 6 bases, there was a span of 11 bases. The CDR3 extends over 13 amino acids. Germline CDR1 reads LNHDA; CDR2 reads SQIVND (reference sequence). The CDR3: CASSIAGLHGYTF. For the CDR3, the DNA is TGTGCCAGTAGTATCGCGGGCCTTCATGGCTACACCTTC.

The chain is built from TRBV9 and TRBJ2-7; D possibly corresponds to TRBD1 (6 bases). The ends were cut back, 4 bases at V and 12 bases at J, with 35 bases in the middle. Germline CDR1 is SGDLS and CDR2 is YYNGEE. The CDR3 extends over 18 amino acids. The CDR3, as DNA: TGTGCCAGCAGCTTTAAGAACGGGACAAGGAGCAACTTTCTACGGTGGTACTTC. Its protein is CASSFKNGTRSNFLRWYF.

V usage is TRBV20-1 and J usage is TRBJ1-1; no clear D. Germline V CDR1 and CDR2: DFQATT, SNEGSKA (reference sequence). There are 12 residues in the CDR3. V dropped 3 bases and J dropped 7 bases, with 12 bases sitting between them. The CDR3 DNA is TGCAGTGCTAGTGATGGTTGGCTTGAAGCTTTCTTT. Amino acid sequence: CSASDGWLEAFF.

The chain uses TRBV7-9 and TRBJ2-1; 7 positions match TRBD1. The germline gives CDR1 SEHNR, CDR2 FQNEAQ (reference sequence). The CDR3 loop spans 15 amino acids. Trimming removed 5 bases from V and 2 bases from J; junction bases left unmatched: 6. CDR3 residues: CASSPRDSPYNEQFF. The CDR3, as DNA: TGTGCCAGCAGCCCCCGGGACAGTCCCTACAATGAGCAGTTCTTC.

The rearrangement links TRBV2 to TRBJ2-1; possibly TRBD2 for D (7 bases). The CDR3 consists of 18 residues. The V gene's germline CDR1 is SNHLY and CDR2 FYNNEI. V was pared by 2 bases and J by 8 bases, with 25 bases between. The CDR3 loop is CASSERSGTLKGTDEQFF. The DNA for the CDR3 is TGTGCCAGCAGTGAAAGGAGCGGGACACTCAAAGGTACGGATGAGCAGTTCTTC.

The chain carries TRBV5-4 and TRBJ2-5; 14 bases map to TRBD2. Trimming at V came to 10 bases and at J to 0 bases, leaving 8 bases not matched to a gene. The V gene's germline CDR1 is SGHNT and CDR2 YYREEE (reference sequence). The CDR3 has 16 amino acids. The CDR3 nucleotides read TGTGCCGGATCCGGACTAGCGGGAGGCTACCAAGAGACCCAGTACTTC. Its protein product is CAGSGLAGGYQETQYF.

In its sample, this clone was seen a few times. V gene TRBV19 combines with J gene TRBJ2-5; D is unresolved. The CDR3 runs 13 residues. Trimming took 4 bases from V and 7 from J, leaving 13 bases between them. CDR1 and CDR2 from the germline V gene are LNHDA and SQIVND (reference sequence). The CDR3 bases are TGTGCCAGTAGTACGGGTTTAGGTGGGACCCAGTACTTC. Translating it yields CASSTGLGGTQYF.

This chain joins TRBV28 and TRBJ2-1; 9 bases are shared with TRBD2. Germline V gene data show CDR1 as MDHEN and CDR2 as SYDVKM. V was pared by 7 bases and J by 3 bases, with 10 bases of the junction left unmatched. The CDR3 loop spans 16 amino acids. This CDR3 is CASTNLGSGGYNEQFF. CDR3 coding DNA: TGTGCCAGCACCAACCTTGGTAGCGGGGGCTACAATGAGCAGTTCTTC.

The chain combines TRBV4-3 with TRBJ2-6, with D possibly TRBD1 on 7 matching bases. Germline V lookup: CDR1 LGHNA, CDR2 YSLEER. Trimming took 3 bases from V and 3 from J, leaving 15 bases between them. The CDR3 has 17 residues. DNA of the CDR3: TGCGCCAGCAGCCAGGTTGGAGGGGGCGGTGGGGCCAACGTCCTGACTTTC. Residues: CASSQVGGGGGANVLTF.

This rearrangement joins TRBV5-4 to TRBJ1-2; 7 nucleotides line up with TRBD1. Trimming removed 4 bases from V and 8 bases from J; junction bases left unmatched: 8. This CDR3 has 13 amino acids. Germline CDR1 SGHNT, CDR2 YYREEE (reference sequence). As DNA, the CDR3 is TGTGCCAGCAGCCCGGACAGGAGCTTCGGCTACACCTTC. Encoded protein: CASSPDRSFGYTF.

The chain couples TRBV19 to TRBJ1-6; unclear D gene. This CDR3 comprises 17 residues. The germline gives CDR1 LNHDA, CDR2 SQIVND (reference sequence). Trimming took 5 bases from V and 2 from J, leaving 16 bases between them. CDR3 in DNA: TGTGCCAGTAGTGAGGTCGGGGAGTTGACCTATAATTCACCCCTCCACTTT. Its translation is CASSEVGELTYNSPLHF.

The V and J genes are TRBV5-5 and TRBJ2-3; 13 nucleotides match TRBD2. The CDR3 loop spans 16 amino acids. CDR1 SGHKS and CDR2 YYEKEE come from the germline V gene (reference sequence). J was trimmed by 6 bases and V by 0 bases; bases with no gene match: 4. The CDR3 region is CASSLGTSGSADTQYF. CDR3 DNA: TGTGCCAGCAGCTTGGGGACTAGCGGGAGTGCTGATACGCAGTATTTT.

The rearrangement uses TRBV19 and TRBJ1-1; 8 nucleotides agree with TRBD1. The J segment lost 11 bases and the V segment lost 5 bases, leaving 16 bases of the junction unmatched. Germline CDR1 reads LNHDA; CDR2 reads SQIVND (reference sequence). The CDR3 length is 15 residues. The CDR3 sequence: CASSGRGQGADQAFF. CDR3 nucleotide sequence: TGTGCCAGTAGTGGGCGCGGACAGGGAGCTGATCAGGCTTTCTTT.

The rearrangement links TRBV1 to TRBJ2-1; TRBD2, the D gene given by the table, was not confirmed from the DNA. TRBV1 is a documented pseudogene. CDR3 length equals 15 residues. CDR3 DNA: TGCACCAGCAGCCCTACGTGCGGGCCTTACAATGAGCAGTTCTTC. This gives the protein CTSSPTCGPYNEQFF.

The CDR3 coding sequence is TGTGCCAGCAGCTTAGTCTCTGGCAAGAACACTGAAGCTTTCTTT. It translates to CASSLVSGKNTEAFF. The chain joins TRBV11-2 to TRBJ1-1; D uncertain. Trimming removed 1 base from V and 1 base from J, with 10 bases in between. CDR3 length: 15 residues. Germline CDR1 reads SGHAT; CDR2 reads FQNNGV. Combining the CDR3 with reference TRBV11-2 and TRBJ1-1 gives the whole variable domain EAGVAQSPRYKIIEKRQSVAFWCNPISGHATLYWYQQILGQGPKLLIQFQNNGVVDDSQLPKDRFSAERLKGVDSTLKIQPAKLEDSAVYLCASSLVSGKNTEAFFGQGTRLTVV.

The chain is built from TRBV9 and TRBJ2-3, with TRBD2 as a possible D gene (5 bases). From germline, CDR1 is SGDLS and CDR2 YYNGEE. Trimming shortened V by 2 bases and J by 0 bases, and 10 bases separated the two germline ends. CDR3 length equals 15 residues. In DNA form, the CDR3 reads TGTGCCAGCAGCGTCGAGGGCAGGAGCACAGATACGCAGTATTTT. As protein: CASSVEGRSTDTQYF.

The chain combines TRBV18 with TRBJ2-1, with 10 nucleotides matching TRBD2. CDR1 and CDR2 from the germline V gene are KGHSH and LQKENI. The ends lost 0 bases at V and 7 bases at J; junction bases unmatched: 6. This CDR3 has 16 amino acids. This CDR3 reads CASSPPSGRRVNEQFF. The CDR3 nucleotides are TGTGCCAGCTCACCACCTAGCGGGAGGAGAGTGAATGAGCAGTTCTTC.

The rearrangement uses TRBV9 and TRBJ2-6; D is perhaps TRBD2 (6 bases). V was shortened by 0 bases and J by 0 bases, with 13 bases between the two germline ends. The germline gives CDR1 SGDLS, CDR2 YYNGEE. The CDR3 covers 18 residues. In DNA, the CDR3 is TGTGCCAGCAGCGTAGATGGCGGGGCCAGCTCTGGGGCCAACGTCCTGACTTTC. Its translation is CASSVDGGASSGANVLTF.

The chain combines TRBV9 with TRBJ2-1; D is ambiguous. Germline V CDR1 and CDR2: SGDLS, YYNGEE. This CDR3 is built from 14 residues. The V end lost 3 bases, the J end lost 0 bases, and 7 bases lay between the germline ends. The CDR3 here is CASSASFSYNEQFF. In DNA form, the CDR3 reads TGTGCCAGCAGCGCTTCCTTCTCCTACAATGAGCAGTTCTTC. The whole variable domain, filled in from reference TRBV9 and TRBJ2-1, reads DSGVTQTPKHLITATGQRVTLRCSPRSGDLSVYWYQQSLDQGLQFLIQYYNGEERAKGNILERFSAQQFPDLHSELNLSSLELGDSALYFCASSASFSYNEQFFGPGTRLTVL.

This sequence joins TRBV3-1 (or the pseudogene TRBV3-2) and TRBJ1-1; D possibly corresponds to TRBD1 (6 bases). This CDR3 contains 12 residues. Per germline, CDR1 LGHDT and CDR2 YNNKEL (reference sequence). The germline V and J ends were trimmed by 2 bases and 10 bases, with 11 bases remaining between them. Here the CDR3 DNA reads TGTGCCAGCAGCCAACTACAGGGAGCAGCTTTCTTT. Its translation is CASSQLQGAAFF.

The chain has TRBV5-4 and TRBJ2-7; the D gene is possibly TRBD1 (6 bases). This CDR3 comprises 15 residues. Deletions cut 1 base from V and 1 base from J, with 12 bases between. The V gene's germline CDR1 is SGHNT and CDR2 YYREEE (reference sequence). In nucleotides, the CDR3 is TGTGCCAGCAGCTTGAGGTCAGGGGTGTCCTACGAGCAGTACTTC. Translated: CASSLRSGVSYEQYF. The variable domain in full, completed from reference TRBV5-4 and TRBJ2-7, reads ETGVTQSPTHLIKTRGQQVTLRCSSQSGHNTVSWYQQALGQGPQFIFQYYREEENGRGNFPPRFSGLQFPNYSSELNVNALELDDSALYLCASSLRSGVSYEQYFGPGTRLTVT.